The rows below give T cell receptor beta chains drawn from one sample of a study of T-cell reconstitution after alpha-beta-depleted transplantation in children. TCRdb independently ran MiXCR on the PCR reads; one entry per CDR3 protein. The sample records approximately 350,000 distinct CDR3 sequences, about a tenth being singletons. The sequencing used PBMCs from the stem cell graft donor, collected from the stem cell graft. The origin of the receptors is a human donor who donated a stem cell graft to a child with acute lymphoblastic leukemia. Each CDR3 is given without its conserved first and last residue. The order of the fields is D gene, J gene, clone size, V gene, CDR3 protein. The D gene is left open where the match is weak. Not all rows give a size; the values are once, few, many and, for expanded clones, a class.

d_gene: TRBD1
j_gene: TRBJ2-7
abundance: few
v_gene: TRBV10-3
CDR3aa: AITGDRGSYEQY

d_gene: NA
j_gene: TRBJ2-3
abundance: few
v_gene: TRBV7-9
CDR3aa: ASSPGHRIDTQY

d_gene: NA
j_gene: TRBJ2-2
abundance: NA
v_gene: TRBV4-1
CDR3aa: ASSQDFGVHTGELF

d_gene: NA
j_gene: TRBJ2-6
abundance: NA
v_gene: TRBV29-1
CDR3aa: SVERSFGANVLT

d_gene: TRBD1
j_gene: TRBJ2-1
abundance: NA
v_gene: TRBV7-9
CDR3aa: ASSRDRGLGGEQF

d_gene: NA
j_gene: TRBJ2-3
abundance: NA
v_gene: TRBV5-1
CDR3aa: ASSLEAIAAADTQY

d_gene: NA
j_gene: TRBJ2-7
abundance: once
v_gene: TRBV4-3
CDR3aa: ASSQGRVSEQY

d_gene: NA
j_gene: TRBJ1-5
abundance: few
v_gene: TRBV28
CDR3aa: ASSPRQQYSNQPQH

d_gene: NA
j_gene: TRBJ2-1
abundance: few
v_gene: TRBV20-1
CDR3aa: SARDWSSYNEQF

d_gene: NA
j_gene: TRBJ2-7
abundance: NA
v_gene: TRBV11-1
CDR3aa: ASSLTDTRKY

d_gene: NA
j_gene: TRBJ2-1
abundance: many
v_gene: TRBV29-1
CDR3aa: SVDRQSNEQF

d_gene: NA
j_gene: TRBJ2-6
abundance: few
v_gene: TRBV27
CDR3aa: ASSLRGFGANVLT

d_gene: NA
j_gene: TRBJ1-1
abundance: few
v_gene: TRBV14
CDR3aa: ASSQDKGDAF

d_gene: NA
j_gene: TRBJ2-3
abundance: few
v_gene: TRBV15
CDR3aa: ATSRDQGPGTAGAKDTQY

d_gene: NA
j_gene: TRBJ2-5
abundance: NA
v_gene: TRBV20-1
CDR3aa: SALRTAQETQY

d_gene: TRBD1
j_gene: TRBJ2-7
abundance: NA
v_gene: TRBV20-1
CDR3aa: SAPDRGHDRSSYEQY

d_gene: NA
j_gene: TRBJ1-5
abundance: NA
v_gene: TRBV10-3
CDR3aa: AISESIRSVGNQPQH

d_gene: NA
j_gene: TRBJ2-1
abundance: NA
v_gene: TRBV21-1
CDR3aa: ASSKGDRLRTYNEQF

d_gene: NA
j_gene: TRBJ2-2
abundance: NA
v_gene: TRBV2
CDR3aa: ASNSGPHGNTGELF

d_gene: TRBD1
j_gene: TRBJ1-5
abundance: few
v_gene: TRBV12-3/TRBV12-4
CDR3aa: ASSNSFGGDRVDQPQH

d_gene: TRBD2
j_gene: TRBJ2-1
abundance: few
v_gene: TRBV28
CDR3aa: ASGSLAGGHEEQF

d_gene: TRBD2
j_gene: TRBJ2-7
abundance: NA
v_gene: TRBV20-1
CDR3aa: CASSGTSGQVLPYEQY

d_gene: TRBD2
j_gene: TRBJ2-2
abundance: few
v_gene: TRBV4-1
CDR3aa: ASSQVSSGSLGELF

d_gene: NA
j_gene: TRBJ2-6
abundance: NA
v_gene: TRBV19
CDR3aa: ASRGQSGANVLT

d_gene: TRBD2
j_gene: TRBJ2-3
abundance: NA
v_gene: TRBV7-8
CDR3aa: ASSLAPVAGSTDTQY

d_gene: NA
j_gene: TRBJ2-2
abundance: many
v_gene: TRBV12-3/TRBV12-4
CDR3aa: ASSGPGSATGELF

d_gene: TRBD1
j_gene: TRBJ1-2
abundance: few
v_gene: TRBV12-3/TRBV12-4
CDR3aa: ASSLGQGGTYGYT

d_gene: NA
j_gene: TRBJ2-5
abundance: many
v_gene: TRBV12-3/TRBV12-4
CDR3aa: ASSFLRVGETQY

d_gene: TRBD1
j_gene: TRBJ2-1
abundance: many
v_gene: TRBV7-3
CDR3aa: ASSLTAGTGYNEQF

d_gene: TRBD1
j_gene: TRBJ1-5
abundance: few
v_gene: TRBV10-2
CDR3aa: ASSLPREGQGVQPQH

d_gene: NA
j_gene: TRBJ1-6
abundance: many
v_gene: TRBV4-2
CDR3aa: ASSSEGRSPLH

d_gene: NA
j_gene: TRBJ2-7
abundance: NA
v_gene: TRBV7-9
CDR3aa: ASSWFPDSYEQY

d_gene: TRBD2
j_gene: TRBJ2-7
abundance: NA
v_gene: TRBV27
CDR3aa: ASSTLTSGIPYEQY

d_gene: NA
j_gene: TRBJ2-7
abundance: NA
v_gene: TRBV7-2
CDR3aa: ASSFSLSKPYEQY

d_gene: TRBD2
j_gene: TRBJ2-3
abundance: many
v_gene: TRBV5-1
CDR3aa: ASSLTSADTQY

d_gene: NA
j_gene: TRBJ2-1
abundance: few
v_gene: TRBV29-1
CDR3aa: SVERSLEQF

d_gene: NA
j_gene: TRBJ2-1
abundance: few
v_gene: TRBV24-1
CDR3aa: ATSDPYADNEQF

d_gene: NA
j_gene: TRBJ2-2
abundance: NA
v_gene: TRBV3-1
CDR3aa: ASSQDPSNRVTGELF

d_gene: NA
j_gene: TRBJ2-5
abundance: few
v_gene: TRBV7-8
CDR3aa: ASRESGVPDLFQETQY

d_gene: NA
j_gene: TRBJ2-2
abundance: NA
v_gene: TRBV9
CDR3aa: ASSVAQANTGELF

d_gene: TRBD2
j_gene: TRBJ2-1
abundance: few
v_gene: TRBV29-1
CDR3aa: SVEPHIAGGLRGEQF